What follows are 30 T cell receptor beta chains derived from one specimen sequenced in a study of cytomegalovirus exposure and HLA in healthy donors. The PCR contained 60 Vbeta and 13 Jbeta primers. Assay used: immunoSEQ multiplex PCR; TCRdb lists only in-frame clones, some missing. This repertoire shows around 100,000 clones, around two thirds found once; its top ten account for less than 3.5%. Material for sequencing was PBMCs. Receptors originate from a woman aged 45 to 65 in good health and CMV-seronegative.

This clone has more than one count but fewer than ten. This chain connects TRBV21-1 to TRBJ2-5; TRBD1, the D gene given by the table, was not confirmed from the DNA. TRBV21-1 is tagged as a pseudogene. CDR3 length: 12 residues. The chain's CDR3 is CASSRTGRTQYF. DNA for the CDR3: TGTGCCAGCAGCAGAACAGGGAGGACCCAGTACTTC.

In nucleotides, the CDR3 is TGTGCCAGTAGTAAAACGCCGGGACTTATGAACACTGAAGCTTTCTTT. Its translation: CASSKTPGLMNTEAFF. The chain joins TRBV19 to TRBJ1-1, with TRBD1 as a possible D gene (5 bases). CDR3 length equals 16 residues. Germline assignment: CDR1 LNHDA and CDR2 SQIVND (reference sequence). V gave up 4 bases and J gave up 0 bases, with 15 bases separating them.

The rearrangement joins TRBV18 to TRBJ2-3, with 7 nucleotides matching TRBD1. CDR1 and CDR2 from the germline V gene are KGHSH and LQKENI. The CDR3 runs to 14 residues. V lost 4 bases, J lost 1 base, and 2 bases stayed unmatched. This CDR3 is CASSQTGGTDTQYF. CDR3 bases: TGTGCCAGCTCACAAACAGGGGGCACAGATACGCAGTATTTT. The full variable domain, with the rest looked up from reference TRBV18 and TRBJ2-3, is NAGVMQNPRHLVRRRGQEARLRCSPMKGHSHVYWYRQLPEEGLKFMVYLQKENIIDESGMPKERFSAEFPKEGPSILRIQQVVRGDSAAYFCASSQTGGTDTQYFGPGTRLTVL.

The chain couples TRBV19 to TRBJ1-2; a possible D gene is TRBD1 (6 bases). CDR1 LNHDA and CDR2 SQIVND come from the germline V gene (reference sequence). This CDR3 has 12 residues. Trimming pared 5 bases from V and 8 bases from J, leaving 12 bases between. Here the CDR3 reads CASSRTGFGYTF. CDR3 DNA sequence: TGTGCCAGTAGTCGCACAGGGTTCGGCTACACCTTC.

This clone was seen only a few times. The chain combines TRBV19 with TRBJ2-2; 8 nucleotides align to TRBD2. CDR1 LNHDA and CDR2 SQIVND come from the germline V gene (reference sequence). The CDR3 sequence is 16 residues long. The V and J ends lost 10 bases and 1 base, in that order; junction bases with no gene match: 11. The CDR3 nucleotides read TGTGCCACCAGCGGGTGGCGGGAGGAGAACACCGGGGAGCTGTTTTTT. Encoded protein: CATSGWREENTGELFF.

The V call is TRBV9, the J call TRBJ1-3; 9 nucleotides match TRBD1. CDR1 is SGDLS, CDR2 YYNGEE, per germline. Trimming removed 3 bases from V and 2 bases from J; junction bases left unmatched: 15. This CDR3 is 19 amino acids long. The DNA of the CDR3 is TGTGCCAGCAGCGGACTCCAACCGGGACAGGGAACCACTGGAAACACCATATATTTT. Translation gives CASSGLQPGQGTTGNTIYF.

Comments on this clone: This sample also contains other DNA sequences that code for the same CDR3. The J gene is TRBJ1-1, the V gene TRBV6-1, with D tentatively TRBD1 (6 bases). Trimming left V 6 bases short and J 3 bases short, with 11 bases between. Germline V CDR1 and CDR2: MNHNS, SASEGT. This CDR3 region has 13 residues. The CDR3: CASRETGYTEAFF. CDR3 bases: TGTGCCAGCAGAGAAACAGGGTACACTGAAGCTTTCTTT.

The chain joins TRBV18 to TRBJ1-2; D gene unclear. Germline V gene data show CDR1 as KGHSH and CDR2 as LQKENI. This CDR3 spans 14 amino acids. V was shortened by 3 bases and J by 3 bases, with 11 bases between the two germline ends. The CDR3 DNA sequence: TGTGCCAGCTCACCGGAGGCAGGAGACTATGGCTACACCTTC. Its translation is CASSPEAGDYGYTF.

The chain has TRBV27 and TRBJ2-1, with 14 bases identical to TRBD2. Germline V gene sequence: CDR1 MNHEY, CDR2 SMNVEV (reference sequence). CDR3 size: 16 residues. V lost 6 bases, J lost 9 bases, and 10 bases stayed unmatched. The CDR3 region has the DNA TGTGCCAGCAGGACTAGCGGGAGGGAGGGTTATGGTGAGCAGTTCTTC. This translates into CASRTSGREGYGEQFF.

There are a few counts of this clone. The chain uses TRBV7-2 and TRBJ2-7; 9 positions agree with TRBD2. The V gene end was trimmed by 5 bases and the J gene end by 2 bases; junction bases not matched to a gene: 7. The CDR3 covers 15 residues. Germline loops: CDR1 SGHTA, CDR2 FQGNSA. The CDR3 region is CASSTQAGGTYEQYF. In DNA form, the CDR3 reads TGTGCCAGCAGCACCCAAGCGGGGGGCACCTACGAGCAGTACTTC.

V and J are TRBV19 and TRBJ1-6; D might be TRBD1 (6 bases). The CDR3 sequence is 15 residues long. Trimming left V 6 bases short and J 4 bases short, with 13 bases between. Germline V CDR1 and CDR2: LNHDA, SQIVND (reference sequence). DNA of the CDR3: TGTGCCAGTAGAGCTACGACAGGTTATAATTCACCCCTCCACTTT. It translates to CASRATTGYNSPLHF.

The genes are TRBV4-2 and TRBJ2-7; possibly TRBD2 for D (6 bases). The germline V and J ends were trimmed by 0 bases and 7 bases, with 10 bases remaining between them. Looked up from germline, CDR1 is LGHNA and CDR2 is YNFKEQ. This CDR3 spans 13 amino acids. The CDR3 reads CASSQDGGREQYF. The DNA of the CDR3 is TGTGCCAGCAGCCAAGATGGGGGGAGGGAGCAGTACTTC.

This clone was seen more than once but under ten times. The chain is built from TRBV2 and TRBJ2-5; 9 bases match TRBD2. Trimming at V came to 5 bases and at J to 7 bases, leaving 14 bases not matched to a gene. CDR1 and CDR2 (germline): SNHLY, FYNNEI. CDR3 length: 16 amino acids. CDR3 loop: CASSSTVAGDWGTQYF. In DNA form, the CDR3 reads TGTGCCAGCAGTTCAACTGTAGCGGGGGATTGGGGGACCCAGTACTTC.

This clone has only a few counts. V usage is TRBV6-1 and J usage is TRBJ1-1, with D perhaps TRBD1 (6 bases). The CDR3 runs 14 residues. The V gene's germline CDR1 is MNHNS and CDR2 SASEGT. V gave up 4 bases and J gave up 1 base, with 10 bases separating them. CDR3 protein: CASSVGGANTEAFF. The CDR3, as DNA: TGTGCCAGCAGTGTGGGGGGGGCGAACACTGAAGCTTTCTTT.

In its sample, this clone was seen a few times. This chain joins TRBV7-2 and TRBJ2-5; D possibly corresponds to TRBD1 (6 bases). The assigned J gene may be wrong: the sequence end matches TRBJ2-7 better. The CDR3 is made up of 14 amino acids. Germline CDR1 reads SGHTA; CDR2 reads FQGNSA. The CDR3 bases are TGTGCCAGCAGCCCGAGACAGGAGGCCTACGAGCAGTACTTC. Translated: CASSPRQEAYEQYF.

V is TRBV25-1 and J is TRBJ1-3, with TRBD1 matching over 7 bases. Trimming removed 6 bases from V and 3 bases from J; junction bases left unmatched: 8. The germline V gene has CDR1 MGHDK and CDR2 SYGVNS. The CDR3 runs to 15 residues. CDR3 region: CASRATGEGGNTIYF. The CDR3 region has the DNA TGTGCCAGCAGGGCCACAGGGGAAGGTGGAAACACCATATATTTT.

The chain couples TRBV12-5 to TRBJ2-1; 7 nucleotides align to TRBD2. Trimming at V came to 5 bases and at J to 2 bases, leaving 9 bases not matched to a gene. Looked up from germline, CDR1 is LGHNT and CDR2 is FRNRAP. This CDR3 spans 16 amino acids. Here the CDR3 reads CASGPQTSTTYNEQFF. For the CDR3, the DNA is TGTGCTAGTGGTCCACAGACTAGCACCACCTACAATGAGCAGTTCTTC.

The V call is TRBV28, the J call TRBJ2-5; 10 positions match TRBD1. This CDR3 has 16 residues. Germline-derived CDR1 and CDR2 are MDHEN and SYDVKM. V gave up 2 bases and J gave up 4 bases; unmatched junction bases: 7. CDR3 in amino acids: CASSLETGTGAETQYF. In DNA form, the CDR3 reads TGTGCCAGCAGTTTAGAAACCGGGACAGGGGCAGAGACCCAGTACTTC.

The rearrangement joins TRBV10-3 to TRBJ1-3; maybe TRBD1 (5 bases). The CDR3 has 18 residues. V lost 0 bases and J lost 5, with 20 bases in between. Per germline, CDR1 ENHRY and CDR2 SYGVKD. The CDR3 region is CAISESIQQQGRRNTIYF. In DNA form, the CDR3 reads TGTGCCATCAGTGAGTCGATTCAGCAGCAGGGTCGCAGAAACACCATATATTTT.

The chain couples TRBV6-1 to TRBJ2-7; D unresolved. The CDR3 runs to 14 residues. CDR1 and CDR2 from the germline V gene are MNHNS and SASEGT. Trimming pared 10 bases from V and 3 bases from J, leaving 19 bases between. This CDR3 is CATNPGSGYYEQYF. Written as DNA, the CDR3 is TGTGCCACAAATCCAGGAAGTGGGTACTACGAGCAGTACTTC.

V and J are TRBV27 and TRBJ1-4, with TRBD1 identical over 9 bases. J gave up 8 bases and V 9 bases, and 4 bases lay outside the gene matches. The length of the CDR3 is 12 residues. Germline V lookup: CDR1 MNHEY, CDR2 SMNVEV (reference sequence). The CDR3, as DNA: TGTGCCAGTTCCGGGACAGGGGAAAAACTGTTTTTT. Protein: CASSGTGEKLFF.

The chain combines TRBV10-3 with TRBJ2-6, with no clear D. Germline V gene data show CDR1 as ENHRY and CDR2 as SYGVKD. CDR3 size: 17 residues. V gave up 1 base and J gave up 0 bases, with 10 bases separating them. CDR3 coding DNA: TGTGCCATCAGTGAGTTAGGAGTATCCTCTGGGGCCAACGTCCTGACTTTC. Its protein is CAISELGVSSGANVLTF.

The chain is built from TRBV29-1 and TRBJ1-2; 7 bases are a match to TRBD1. Trimming removed 4 bases from V and 0 bases from J; junction bases left unmatched: 8. Germline CDR1 and CDR2: SQVTM and ANQGSEA. The CDR3 has 15 amino acids. The CDR3 spells CSVVAGQATNYGYTF. CDR3 in DNA: TGCAGCGTTGTAGCCGGACAGGCGACTAACTATGGCTACACCTTC.

This clone was observed a handful of times. The chain recombines TRBV11-3 with TRBJ2-1; a possible D gene is TRBD1 (5 bases). V lost 4 bases and J lost 5, with 12 bases in between. This CDR3 comprises 14 residues. The V gene's germline CDR1 is SGHNT and CDR2 YENEEA. In DNA, the CDR3 is TGTGCCAGCAGCTCACGGACAACCGACAATGAGCAGTTCTTC. It is translated as CASSSRTTDNEQFF. Full variable domain (rest looked up from reference TRBV11-3 and TRBJ2-1): EAGVVQSPRYKIIEKKQPVAFWCNPISGHNTLYWYLQNLGQGPELLIRYENEEAVDDSQLPKDRFSAERLKGVDSTLKIQPAELGDSAVYLCASSSRTTDNEQFFGPGTRLTVL.

The J gene is TRBJ1-2, the V gene TRBV7-9, with D unresolved. V was clipped by 5 bases and J by 4 bases, with 8 bases between them. The germline V gene encodes CDR1 SEHNR and CDR2 FQNEAQ (reference sequence). The CDR3 has 12 residues. In DNA, the CDR3 is TGTGCCAGCAGCCAGGAAACCTATGGCTACACCTTC. Translation gives CASSQETYGYTF. Together with reference TRBV7-9 and TRBJ1-2, the CDR3 gives the full variable domain: DTGVSQNPRHKITKRGQNVTFRCDPISEHNRLYWYRQTLGQGPEFLTYFQNEAQLEKSRLLSDRFSAERPKGSFSTLEIQRTEQGDSAMYLCASSQETYGYTFGSGTRLTVV.

V is TRBV27 and J is TRBJ2-1; a possible D gene is TRBD2 (7 bases). Germline lookup yields CDR1 MNHEY and CDR2 SMNVEV (reference sequence). The CDR3 contains 16 residues. V lost 4 bases, J lost 3 bases, and 16 bases lay in between. The CDR3 DNA follows: TGTGCCAGCAGTTCCGAAGGGGGGGTTAACTACAATGAGCAGTTCTTC. Its protein is CASSSEGGVNYNEQFF.

The chain combines TRBV7-2 with TRBJ2-1; 10 bases map to TRBD2. The germline CDR1 and CDR2 sequences are SGHTA and FQGNSA. This CDR3 comprises 16 residues. V lost 3 bases and J lost 4; bases outside the gene matches: 6. CDR3 sequence: CASSFHGLAEYNEQFF. The CDR3 DNA reads TGTGCCAGCAGCTTCCATGGACTAGCGGAGTACAATGAGCAGTTCTTC.

The chain is built from TRBV9 and TRBJ1-3; D remains ambiguous. Trimming stripped 1 base from V and 3 bases from J, with 11 bases between. The CDR3 consists of 15 residues. CDR1 and CDR2 (germline): SGDLS, YYNGEE. In DNA form, the CDR3 reads TGTGCCAGCAGCGTAAGTCGGTGGTATGGAAACACCATATATTTT. Residues: CASSVSRWYGNTIYF.

V is TRBV29-1 and J is TRBJ1-1, with D unclear. The CDR3 covers 13 residues. Germline CDR1 reads SQVTM; CDR2 reads ANQGSEA. Trimming took 4 bases from V and 1 from J, leaving 10 bases between them. CDR3 nucleotides: TGCAGCGTTGTCGACTTTCGGAACACTGAAGCTTTCTTT. Translating it yields CSVVDFRNTEAFF.

This rearrangement joins TRBV6-6 to TRBJ1-5; no reliable D call. CDR3 length: 14 residues. The germline gives CDR1 MNHNY, CDR2 SVGAGI (reference sequence). The ends were cut back, 6 bases at V and 2 bases at J, with 11 bases in the middle. As DNA, the CDR3 is TGTGCCAGCAGACTTACTGGTGGCAATCAGCCCCAGCATTTT. Translating gives CASRLTGGNQPQHF.